Presented here are 4 T cell receptor beta chains from one specimen sequenced in a study of T-cell reconstitution after alpha-beta-depleted transplantation in children. Construction of the TCRbeta library involved unique molecular identifiers. TCRdb re-derived calls from the PCR reads in MiXCR, one entry per CDR3 protein. Seen here are 500,000 or so distinct CDR3 sequences, approximately 32% observed once, and the top ten hold approximately 2.3%. The input for sequencing was PBMCs from the stem cell graft donor, taken from the stem cell graft. The receptors derive from a human donor who donated a stem cell graft to a child with aplastic anemia.

V gene TRBV12-3 or TRBV12-4 combines with J gene TRBJ1-2; the D is unclear. The V gene lost 3 bases and the J gene lost 0 bases, with 11 bases spanning the gap. The CDR3 runs to 15 residues. The CDR3 bases are TGTGCCAGCAGTTTTTGGCGTATCGCTAACTATGGCTACACCTTC. Translation gives CASSFWRIANYGYTF.

V is TRBV12-3 or TRBV12-4 and J is TRBJ1-4, with D possibly being TRBD1 (6 bases). Deletions cut 2 bases from V and 8 bases from J, with 12 bases between. The CDR3 is 14 amino acids. In DNA, the CDR3 is TGTGCCAGCAGTTTAAGGGGGGACCAAGAAAAACTGTTTTTT. This translates into CASSLRGDQEKLFF.

The V and J genes are TRBV4-2 and TRBJ1-1, with D possibly TRBD1 on 5 matching bases. Looked up from germline, CDR1 is LGHNA and CDR2 is YNFKEQ. The CDR3 runs 16 residues. The V and J ends lost 3 bases and 6 bases respectively, with 20 bases between them. In nucleotides, the CDR3 is TGTGCCAGCAGCCAGGATTGGACACCCGATGGGTCTGAAGCTTTCTTT. Protein sequence: CASSQDWTPDGSEAFF.

The chain links TRBV20-1 to TRBJ2-7; no definite D call. Per germline, CDR1 DFQATT and CDR2 SNEGSKA (reference sequence). Trimming cost V 4 bases and J 3 bases, with 13 bases left between them. The CDR3 totals 13 residues. The CDR3: CSATSWLHYEQYV. The CDR3 region has the DNA TGCAGTGCTACCTCGTGGTTACACTACGAGCAGTACGTC.